A single sample is the source of the 28 T cell receptor beta chains below, sequenced in a study of CD8 T cells in ankylosing spondylitis. Study results and caveats: A TCR beta motif made of fewer than 10 highly homologous variants seemed typical of ankylosing spondylitis blood.

Their target antigens are unknown. TCRdb analysed the 5' RACE reads with MiXCR anew, one entry per CDR3 protein. This table holds about 800,000 distinct CDR3 sequences, approximately 12% found once. The specimen sequenced was blood, either unsorted or a sorted T cell fraction (not recorded which). All receptors derive from a male donor with ankylosing spondylitis.

J is TRBJ2-5 and V is TRBV6-5; weak D call: TRBD1 (5 bases). CDR3 size: 13 residues. The V and J ends lost 2 bases and 4 bases respectively, with 8 bases between them. The V gene's germline CDR1 is MNHEY and CDR2 SVGAGI. CDR3 coding DNA: TGTGCCAGCAGTTACGACAGTTTAGAGACCCAGTACTTC. It is translated as CASSYDSLETQYF.

This clonotype was counted only a few times. The V and J genes are TRBV7-2 and TRBJ2-2; D may be TRBD1 or TRBD2 (5 bases each). This CDR3 is built from 17 residues. Germline loops: CDR1 SGHTA, CDR2 FQGNSA. V dropped 3 bases and J dropped 1 base, with 15 bases sitting between them. The CDR3 DNA sequence: TGTGCCAGCAGCTTGGGCACAGGTGGGGGGAACACCGGGGAGCTGTTTTTT. This encodes CASSLGTGGGNTGELFF.

This clonotype showed up many times. The chain links TRBV5-5 to TRBJ2-3; TRBD2 aligns across 16 bases. This CDR3 spans 16 amino acids. Germline CDR1 reads SGHKS; CDR2 reads YYEKEE (reference sequence). V dropped 3 bases and J dropped 5; count of bases not matched to a gene: 3. CDR3 region: CASSSGLAGGQDTQYF. The CDR3 DNA is TGTGCCAGCAGCTCGGGACTAGCGGGGGGGCAAGATACGCAGTATTTT. The whole variable domain, remainder taken from reference TRBV5-5 and TRBJ2-3, is DAGVTQSPTHLIKTRGQQVTLRCSPISGHKSVSWYQQVLGQGPQFIFQYYEKEERGRGNFPDRFSARQFPNYSSELNVNALLLGDSALYLCASSSGLAGGQDTQYFGPGTRLTVL.

The sample holds a few counts of this clonotype. V and J are TRBV6-1 and TRBJ1-1; D might be TRBD1 (5 bases). V was trimmed by 6 bases and J by 5 bases, leaving 19 bases between them. The length of the CDR3 is 15 residues. Germline V lookup: CDR1 MNHNS, CDR2 SASEGT. The CDR3 sequence is CASRPTGAPGTEAFF. CDR3 in DNA: TGTGCCAGCAGACCCACCGGGGCGCCTGGGACTGAAGCTTTCTTT.

This clonotype was counted at least ten times. The chain couples TRBV4-3 to TRBJ1-1; unclear D gene. This CDR3 spans 15 amino acids. The germline CDR1 and CDR2 sequences are LGHNA and YSLEER. V was shortened by 1 base and J by 1 base, with 10 bases between the two germline ends. The CDR3 region has the DNA TGCGCCAGCAGCCAAGGGTGGTACGGGAACACTGAAGCTTTCTTT. Translation gives CASSQGWYGNTEAFF.

This chain connects TRBV15 to TRBJ2-6; D not certain. Trimming cost V 8 bases and J 0 bases, with 5 bases left between them. CDR1 and CDR2 from the germline V gene are LNHNV and YYDKDF (reference sequence). This CDR3 region has 13 residues. CDR3 in DNA: TGTGCCACCGTCGCCTCTGGGGCCAACGTCCTGACTTTC. It is translated as CATVASGANVLTF.

The V call is TRBV28, the J call TRBJ2-6; D may match TRBD1 or TRBD2 (6 bases each). CDR1 and CDR2 (germline): MDHEN, SYDVKM. CDR3 length: 14 amino acids. Trimming removed 8 bases at V and 4 bases at J, with 12 bases between. Here the CDR3 reads CASLRGAGANVLTF. DNA of the CDR3: TGTGCCAGCTTAAGGGGGGCCGGGGCCAACGTCCTGACTTTC.

The chain is built from TRBV7-9 and TRBJ2-3; 10 bases map to TRBD1. The germline CDR1 and CDR2 sequences are SEHNR and FQNEAQ (reference sequence). Germline trimming cut 7 bases from V and 4 bases from J; bases unmatched to any gene: 5. The CDR3 sequence is 14 residues long. The CDR3 DNA is TGTGCCAGCACCCAGACAGGGGGCCCAGATACGCAGTATTTT. Translating it yields CASTQTGGPDTQYF.

The chain employs TRBV28 and TRBJ1-2, with D unclear. This CDR3 comprises 13 residues. Trimming removed 3 bases from V and 4 bases from J, with 9 bases in between. Per germline, CDR1 MDHEN and CDR2 SYDVKM. The CDR3 sequence is CASSFGTRYGYTF. In DNA form, the CDR3 reads TGTGCCAGCAGTTTCGGCACCCGCTATGGCTACACCTTC.

The chain uses TRBV30 and TRBJ2-5, with 8 bases fitting TRBD2. This CDR3 comprises 13 residues. Per germline, CDR1 GTSNPN and CDR2 SVGIG (reference sequence). V was pared by 8 bases and J by 2 bases, with 7 bases of the junction left unmatched. As DNA, the CDR3 is TGTGCCGGATCGGGGGGGTGGCAAGAGACCCAGTACTTC. Protein product: CAGSGGWQETQYF.

This chain connects TRBV20-1 to TRBJ2-7; D gene uncertain. Germline CDR1 reads DFQATT; CDR2 reads SNEGSKA (reference sequence). V lost 0 bases and J 5 bases, leaving 14 bases between the germline ends. The CDR3 runs 14 residues. CDR3 amino acids: CSARDYRGVDEQYF. As DNA, the CDR3 is TGCAGTGCTAGAGATTATCGAGGAGTCGACGAGCAGTACTTC.

A few counts support this clonotype. V usage is TRBV12-3 or TRBV12-4 and J usage is TRBJ1-1; TRBD1 might be the D (6 bases). Trimming shortened V by 7 bases and J by 1 base, and 13 bases separated the two germline ends. The CDR3 spans 14 residues. As DNA, the CDR3 is TGTGCCAGCATCCTTGACAGGTGGAACACTGAAGCTTTCTTT. This translates into CASILDRWNTEAFF.

This clonotype has ten or more counts. The V call is TRBV12-3 or TRBV12-4, the J call TRBJ1-1; D remains ambiguous. The CDR3 totals 16 residues. The ends were cut back, 5 bases at V and 1 base at J, with 17 bases in the middle. CDR3: CASSILTHGRNTEAFF. The CDR3 nucleotides are TGTGCCAGCAGTATTCTGACTCATGGGCGGAACACTGAAGCTTTCTTT.

This clonotype was picked up one time. The rearrangement joins TRBV7-2 to TRBJ1-6; 9 nucleotides line up with TRBD1. Germline V gives CDR1 SGHTA, CDR2 FQGNSA. V shed 4 bases, J shed 7 bases, and the junction held 11 bases outside the gene matches. This CDR3 is built from 17 residues. CDR3 protein: CASSSTRDRVGNSPLHF. In nucleotides, the CDR3 is TGTGCCAGCAGCTCCACCAGGGACAGGGTAGGGAATTCACCCCTCCACTTT.

The chain joins TRBV28 to TRBJ2-7; 8 bases agree with TRBD1. V shed 7 bases, J shed 2 bases, and the junction held 7 bases outside the gene matches. The CDR3 has 14 amino acids. The germline gives CDR1 MDHEN, CDR2 SYDVKM. The CDR3 sequence: CASNPTGAPYEQYF. In DNA, the CDR3 is TGTGCCAGCAATCCGACAGGGGCGCCCTACGAGCAGTACTTC.

The chain has TRBV21-1 and TRBJ2-5; the DNA was not used to check the table's D call, TRBD2. TRBV21-1 is tagged as a pseudogene. The CDR3 covers 16 residues. The CDR3 DNA reads as TGTGCCAGCAGTTTGGGACTAGCGGGAGACATGGAGACCCAGTACTTC. This gives the protein CASSLGLAGDMETQYF.

In this sample, this clonotype turned up a few times. This rearrangement joins TRBV7-3 to TRBJ1-6; no reliable D call. The germline V gene encodes CDR1 SGHTA and CDR2 FQGTGA. The V and J ends lost 2 bases and 6 bases respectively, with 5 bases between them. CDR3 length: 13 residues. As DNA, the CDR3 is TGTGCCAGCAGCTTACGGTCTAATTCACCCCTCCACTTT. Translated, it gives CASSLRSNSPLHF.

The V gene is TRBV6-1, the J gene TRBJ1-1, with unresolved D. The CDR3 is 14 residues long. The germline gives CDR1 MNHNS, CDR2 SASEGT. Trimming left V 6 bases short and J 1 base short, with 12 bases between. CDR3 coding DNA: TGTGCCAGCAGGATACGGCGGGCGAACACTGAAGCTTTCTTT. Protein sequence: CASRIRRANTEAFF.

This clonotype has ten or more counts. CDR3 residues: CASSLSSETQYF. As DNA, the CDR3 is TGTGCCAGCAGCTTGAGTTCGGAGACCCAGTACTTC. V gene TRBV5-8 combines with J gene TRBJ2-5; D gene unclear. V was pared by 1 base and J by 5 bases, with 6 bases between. CDR1 is SGHTS, CDR2 YDEGEE, per germline. The CDR3 is made up of 12 amino acids.

The chain's CDR3 is CASRTGTSGGTDTQYF. The CDR3 DNA sequence: TGTGCCAGCAGGACCGGGACTAGCGGGGGCACAGATACGCAGTATTTT. The chain uses TRBV7-9 and TRBJ2-3; 13 bases agree with TRBD2. Per the germline V gene, CDR1 is SEHNR and CDR2 is FQNEAQ (reference sequence). The CDR3 covers 16 residues. Unmatched junction bases numbered 4, after V lost 6 bases and J lost 1 base.

This clonotype was found a few times. The rearrangement links TRBV28 to TRBJ2-1; TRBD2 agrees at 11 bases. Germline V gene data show CDR1 as MDHEN and CDR2 as SYDVKM. V was clipped by 5 bases and J by 4 bases; unmatched bases: 10. This CDR3 is 17 amino acids long. The DNA of the CDR3 is TGTGCCAGCAGTGATCCTCGTGGGACTAGCGGTTACAATGAGCAGTTCTTC. It yields the protein CASSDPRGTSGYNEQFF.

This clonotype has a handful of counts. This chain joins TRBV28 and TRBJ2-3; TRBD2 is a possible D gene (5 bases). Germline CDR1 and CDR2: MDHEN and SYDVKM. The ends were cut back, 7 bases at V and 6 bases at J, with 17 bases in the middle. The CDR3 is 14 residues long. The CDR3 sequence: CASTERYRRDTQYF. The CDR3 DNA follows: TGTGCCAGCACCGAGCGGTACCGGAGGGATACGCAGTATTTT.

This clonotype was seen a few times. This chain joins TRBV5-1 and TRBJ2-2, with D possibly being TRBD2 (5 bases). The CDR3 spans 17 residues. Deletions cut 1 base from V and 1 base from J, with 14 bases between. Germline lookup yields CDR1 SGHRS and CDR2 YFSETQ. The CDR3 nucleotides are TGCGCCAGCAGCTTGTCCTTCCGGGCGGGGAACACCGGGGAGCTGTTTTTT. Translating gives CASSLSFRAGNTGELFF.

This clonotype was seen more than once but under ten times. This chain links TRBV5-5 with TRBJ1-6; D remains unclear. The germline V gene encodes CDR1 SGHKS and CDR2 YYEKEE (reference sequence). The V end lost 4 bases, the J end lost 11 bases, and 13 bases lay between the germline ends. The CDR3 runs to 13 residues. The CDR3 DNA is TGTGCCAGCAGCCTAGACCCTTCTACACCCCTCCACTTT. This sequence encodes CASSLDPSTPLHF.

V and J are TRBV7-9 and TRBJ2-7; the D is unclear. Germline CDR1 reads SEHNR; CDR2 reads FQNEAQ (reference sequence). Trimming removed 4 bases at V and 7 bases at J, with 11 bases between. The CDR3 runs 12 residues. This CDR3 is CASSSGPREQYF. The CDR3 bases are TGTGCCAGCAGCTCTGGACCCAGGGAGCAGTACTTC.

V is TRBV20-1 and J is TRBJ2-5; 9 nucleotides match TRBD2. Germline V gives CDR1 DFQATT, CDR2 SNEGSKA (reference sequence). The trim removed 2 bases at V and 2 bases at J, leaving 6 bases unmatched. This CDR3 has 15 residues. CDR3 DNA sequence: TGCAGTGCTAGACCTATTCTAGCGGGGCAAGAGACCCAGTACTTC. This sequence encodes CSARPILAGQETQYF.

Ten or more counts support this clonotype. The chain joins TRBV12-3 or TRBV12-4 to TRBJ1-1; possible D gene TRBD1, 5 bases. CDR3 length: 11 residues. Deletions cut 9 bases from V and 6 bases from J, with 11 bases between. The CDR3 DNA reads as TGTGCCAGTAAAAGGGGTGCTGAAGCTTTCTTT. Translating gives CASKRGAEAFF.

CDR3 loop: CASSFPPEVETQYF. CDR3 sequence (DNA): TGTGCCAGCAGCTTTCCCCCGGAAGTAGAGACCCAGTACTTC. This chain links TRBV3-1 with TRBJ2-5; D uncertain. The germline gives CDR1 LGHDT, CDR2 YNNKEL (reference sequence). V lost 5 bases to trimming and J lost 4 bases, with 14 bases between them. The CDR3 consists of 14 residues.